This TCR beta chain was sequenced in a study of monozygotic twins with inflammatory bowel disease. Study-wide points: Healthy co-twins, by inverse Simpson, had higher TCRbeta diversity than their siblings with IBD. Resolution of different T cell subtypes was not achieved. Support for any single strong IBD-associated signal or clonotype was not found.

Researchers ran eight separate cDNA reactions for each sample. TCRdb re-called the 5' RACE reads, yielding one record per CDR3 amino acid sequence without DNA. This sample's table reports some 170,000 distinct CDR3 sequences. As concerns this clonotype: No antigen is known for it.

This sequence was found in a human donor with ulcerative colitis or Crohn's disease, or a healthy co-twin of an affected twin (not recorded which). Input material: blood.

CDR3 sequence: CAWASGRGETQYF. The chain combines TRBV30 with TRBJ2-5; TCRdb names TRBD2, which stays unverified in the absence of DNA. The CDR3 totals 13 residues. Germline CDR1 GTSNPN, CDR2 SVGIG (reference sequence). Full variable domain (remainder filled in from reference TRBV30 and TRBJ2-5): SQTIHQWPATLVQPVGSPLSLECTVEGTSNPNLYWYRQAAGRGLQLLFYSVGIGQISSEVPQNLSASRPQDRQFILSSKKLLLSDSGFYLCAWASGRGETQYFGPGTRLLVL.